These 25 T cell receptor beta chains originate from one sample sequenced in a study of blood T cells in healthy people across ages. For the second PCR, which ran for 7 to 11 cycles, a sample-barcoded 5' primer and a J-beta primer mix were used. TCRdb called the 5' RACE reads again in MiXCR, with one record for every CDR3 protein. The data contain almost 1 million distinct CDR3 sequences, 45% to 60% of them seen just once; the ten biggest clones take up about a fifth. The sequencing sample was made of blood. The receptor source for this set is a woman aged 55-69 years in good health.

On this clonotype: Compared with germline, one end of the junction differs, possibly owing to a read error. DNA for the CDR3: TGTGCCAGCAGCACCGGGCCAGATACGCTGTATTTT. Its protein is CASSTGPDTLYF. J is TRBJ2-3 and V is TRBV7-2; unclear D gene. CDR1 SGHTA and CDR2 FQGNSA come from the germline V gene. The CDR3 is 12 residues long.

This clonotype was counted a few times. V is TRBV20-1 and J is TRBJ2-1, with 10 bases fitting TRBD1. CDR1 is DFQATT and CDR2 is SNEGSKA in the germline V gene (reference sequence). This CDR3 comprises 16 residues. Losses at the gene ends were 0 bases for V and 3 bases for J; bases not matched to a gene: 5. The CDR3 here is CSARDRDRGLYNEQFF. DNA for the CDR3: TGCAGTGCTAGAGACCGAGACAGGGGGCTCTACAATGAGCAGTTCTTC.

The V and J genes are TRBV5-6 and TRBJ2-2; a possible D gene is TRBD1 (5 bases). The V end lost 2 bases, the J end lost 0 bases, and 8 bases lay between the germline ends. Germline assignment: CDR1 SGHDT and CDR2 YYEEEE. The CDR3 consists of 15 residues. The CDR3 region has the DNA TGTGCCAGCAGCTTAGGGGTAACGAACACCGGGGAGCTGTTTTTT. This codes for CASSLGVTNTGELFF.

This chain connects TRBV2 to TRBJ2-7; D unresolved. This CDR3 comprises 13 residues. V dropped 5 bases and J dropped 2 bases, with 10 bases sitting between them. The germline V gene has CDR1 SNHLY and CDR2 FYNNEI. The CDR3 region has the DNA TGTGCCAGCAGTATCGTTCAGGCCTACGAGCAGTACTTC. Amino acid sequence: CASSIVQAYEQYF.

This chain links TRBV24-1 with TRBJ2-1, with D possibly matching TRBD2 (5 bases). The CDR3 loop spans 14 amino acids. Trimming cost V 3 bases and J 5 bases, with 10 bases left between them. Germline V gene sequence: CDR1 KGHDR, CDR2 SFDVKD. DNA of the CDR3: TGTGCCACCAGTGATAGTACTAGAGACAATGAGCAGTTCTTC. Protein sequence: CATSDSTRDNEQFF.

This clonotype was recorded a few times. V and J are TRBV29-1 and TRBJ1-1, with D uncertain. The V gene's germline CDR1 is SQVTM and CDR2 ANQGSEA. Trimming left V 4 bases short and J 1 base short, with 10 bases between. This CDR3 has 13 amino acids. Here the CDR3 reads CSVAPGRNTEAFF. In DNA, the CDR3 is TGCAGCGTTGCGCCCGGGCGGAACACTGAAGCTTTCTTT.

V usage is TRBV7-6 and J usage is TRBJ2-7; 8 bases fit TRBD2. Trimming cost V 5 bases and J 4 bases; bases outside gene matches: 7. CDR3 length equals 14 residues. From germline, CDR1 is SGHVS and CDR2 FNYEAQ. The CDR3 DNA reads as TGTGCCAGCAGCACAATTAGCGGGGTATACGAGCAGTACTTC. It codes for CASSTISGVYEQYF.

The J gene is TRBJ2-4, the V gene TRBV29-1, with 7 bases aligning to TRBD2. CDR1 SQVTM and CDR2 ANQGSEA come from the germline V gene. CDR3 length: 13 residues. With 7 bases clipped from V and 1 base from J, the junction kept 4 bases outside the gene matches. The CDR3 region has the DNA TGCAGCGCTGGGCGGGGGGCCAAAAACATTCAGTACTTC. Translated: CSAGRGAKNIQYF. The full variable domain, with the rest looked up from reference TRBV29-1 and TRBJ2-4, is SAVISQKPSRDICQRGTSLTIQCQVDSQVTMMFWYRQQPGQSLTLIATANQGSEATYESGFVIDKFPISRPNLTFSTLTVSNMSPEDSSIYLCSAGRGAKNIQYFGAGTRLSVL.

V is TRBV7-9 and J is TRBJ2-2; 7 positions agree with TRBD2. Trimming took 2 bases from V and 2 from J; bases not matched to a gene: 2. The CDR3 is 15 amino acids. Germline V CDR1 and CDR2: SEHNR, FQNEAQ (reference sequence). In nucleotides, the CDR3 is TGTGCCAGCAGCTTAATGGGACTAAACACCGGGGAGCTGTTTTTT. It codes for CASSLMGLNTGELFF.

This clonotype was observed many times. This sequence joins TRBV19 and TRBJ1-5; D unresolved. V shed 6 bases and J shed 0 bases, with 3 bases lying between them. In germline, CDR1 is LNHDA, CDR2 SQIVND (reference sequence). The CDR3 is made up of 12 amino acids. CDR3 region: CASRYSNQPQHF. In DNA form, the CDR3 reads TGTGCCAGTAGGTATAGCAATCAGCCCCAGCATTTT.

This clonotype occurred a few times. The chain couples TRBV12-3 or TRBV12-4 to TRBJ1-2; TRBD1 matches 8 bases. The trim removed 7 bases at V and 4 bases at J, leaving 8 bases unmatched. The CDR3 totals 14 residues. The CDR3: CASNSRGRVYGYTF. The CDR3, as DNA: TGTGCCAGCAACTCCAGGGGGCGGGTCTATGGCTACACCTTC.

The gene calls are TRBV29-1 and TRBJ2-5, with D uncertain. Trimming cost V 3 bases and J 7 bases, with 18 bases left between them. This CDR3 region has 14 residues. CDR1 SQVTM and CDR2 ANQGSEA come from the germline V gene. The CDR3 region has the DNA TGCAGCGTTGACATAGCCCCCGTTGTGGGGACCCAGTACTTC. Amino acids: CSVDIAPVVGTQYF. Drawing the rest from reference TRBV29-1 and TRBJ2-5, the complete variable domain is SAVISQKPSRDICQRGTSLTIQCQVDSQVTMMFWYRQQPGQSLTLIATANQGSEATYESGFVIDKFPISRPNLTFSTLTVSNMSPEDSSIYLCSVDIAPVVGTQYFGPGTRLLVL.

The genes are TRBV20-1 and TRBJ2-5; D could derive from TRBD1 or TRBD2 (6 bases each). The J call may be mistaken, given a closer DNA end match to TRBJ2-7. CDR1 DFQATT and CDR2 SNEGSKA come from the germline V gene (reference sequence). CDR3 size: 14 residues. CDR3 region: CSVPLGGRSNEQYF. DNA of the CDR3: TGCAGTGTTCCATTAGGGGGGAGGAGTAACGAGCAGTACTTC.

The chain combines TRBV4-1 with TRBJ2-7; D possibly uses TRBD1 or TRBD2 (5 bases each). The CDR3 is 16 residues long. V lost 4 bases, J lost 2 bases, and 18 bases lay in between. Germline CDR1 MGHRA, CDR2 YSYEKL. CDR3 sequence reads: CASSPGIGDQTYEQYF. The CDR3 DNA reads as TGCGCCAGCAGCCCAGGCATCGGGGACCAAACCTACGAGCAGTACTTC.

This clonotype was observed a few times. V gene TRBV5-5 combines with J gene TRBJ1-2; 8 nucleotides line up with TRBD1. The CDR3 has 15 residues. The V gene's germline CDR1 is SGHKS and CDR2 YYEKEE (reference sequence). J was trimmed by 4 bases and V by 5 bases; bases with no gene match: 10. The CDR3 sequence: CASSSGQGISYGYTF. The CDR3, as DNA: TGTGCCAGCAGTTCTGGACAGGGAATAAGCTATGGCTACACCTTC.

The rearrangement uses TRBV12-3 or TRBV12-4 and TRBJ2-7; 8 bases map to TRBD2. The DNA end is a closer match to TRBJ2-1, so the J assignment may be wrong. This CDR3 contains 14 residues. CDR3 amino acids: CASNIAGGGYEQFF. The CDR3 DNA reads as TGTGCCAGCAACATCGCGGGAGGTGGATATGAGCAGTTCTTC.

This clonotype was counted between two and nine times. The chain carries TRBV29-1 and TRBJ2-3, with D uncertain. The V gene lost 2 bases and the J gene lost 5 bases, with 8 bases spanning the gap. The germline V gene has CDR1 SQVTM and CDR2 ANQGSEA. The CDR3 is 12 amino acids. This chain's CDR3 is CSVEPQIDTQYF. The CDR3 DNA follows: TGCAGCGTTGAACCTCAGATAGATACGCAGTATTTT.

This chain's CDR3 is CSADNRGRNTEAFF. The CDR3 DNA reads TGCAGTGCTGATAACAGGGGCCGGAACACTGAAGCTTTCTTT. The V call is TRBV20-1, the J call TRBJ1-1, with 7 bases fitting TRBD1. J lost 1 base, V lost 5 bases, and 7 bases had no gene match. CDR1 DFQATT and CDR2 SNEGSKA come from the germline V gene (reference sequence). This CDR3 has 14 amino acids.

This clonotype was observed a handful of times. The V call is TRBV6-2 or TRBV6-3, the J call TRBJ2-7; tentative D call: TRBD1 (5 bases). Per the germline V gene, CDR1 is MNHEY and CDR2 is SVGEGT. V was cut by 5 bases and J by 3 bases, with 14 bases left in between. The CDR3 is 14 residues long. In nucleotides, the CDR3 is TGTGCCAGCAGTGCGACTGGGGCATACTACGAGCAGTACTTC. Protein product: CASSATGAYYEQYF.

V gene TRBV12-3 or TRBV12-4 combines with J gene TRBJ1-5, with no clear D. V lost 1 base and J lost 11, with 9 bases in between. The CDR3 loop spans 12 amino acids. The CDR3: CASSLGSLAQHF. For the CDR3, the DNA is TGTGCCAGCAGTTTAGGTAGTCTGGCCCAGCATTTT.

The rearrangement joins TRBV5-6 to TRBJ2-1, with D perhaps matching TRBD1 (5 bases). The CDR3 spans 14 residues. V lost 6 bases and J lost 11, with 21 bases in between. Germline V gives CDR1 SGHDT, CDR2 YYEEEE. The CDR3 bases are TGTGCCAGCACCCTCTGGGGCCCCACAATGAAGCAGTTCTTC. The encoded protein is CASTLWGPTMKQFF.

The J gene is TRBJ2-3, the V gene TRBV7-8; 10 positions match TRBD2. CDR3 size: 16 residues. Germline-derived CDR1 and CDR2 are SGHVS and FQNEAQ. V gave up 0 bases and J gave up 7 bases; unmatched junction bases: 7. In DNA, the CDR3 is TGTGCCAGCAGCTTAGCCCTAGCGGGAGTCTCCAATACGCAGTATTTT. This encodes CASSLALAGVSNTQYF. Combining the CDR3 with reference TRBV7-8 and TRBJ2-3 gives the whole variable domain GAGVSQSPRYKVAKRGQDVALRCDPISGHVSLFWYQQALGQGPEFLTYFQNEAQLDKSGLPSDRFFAERPEGSVSTLKIQRTQQEDSAVYLCASSLALAGVSNTQYFGPGTRLTVL.

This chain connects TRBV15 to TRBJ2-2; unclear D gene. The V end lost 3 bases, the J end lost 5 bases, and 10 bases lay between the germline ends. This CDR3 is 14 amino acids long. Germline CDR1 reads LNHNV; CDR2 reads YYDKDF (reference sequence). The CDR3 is CATSSGQETGELFF. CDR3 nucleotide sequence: TGTGCCACCAGCAGTGGGCAGGAGACCGGGGAGCTGTTTTTT.

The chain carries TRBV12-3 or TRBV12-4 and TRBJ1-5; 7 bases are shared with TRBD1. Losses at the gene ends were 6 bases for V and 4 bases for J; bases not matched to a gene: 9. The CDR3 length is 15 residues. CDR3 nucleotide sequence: TGTGCCAGCAGGGGACCGGGACAGCCGAATCAGCCCCAGCATTTT. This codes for CASRGPGQPNQPQHF.

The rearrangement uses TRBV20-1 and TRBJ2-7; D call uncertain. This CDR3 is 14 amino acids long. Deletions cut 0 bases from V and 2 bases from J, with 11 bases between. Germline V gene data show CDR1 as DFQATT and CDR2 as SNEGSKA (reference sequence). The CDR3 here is CSARDRAHPYEQYF. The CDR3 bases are TGCAGTGCTAGAGATCGGGCACATCCCTACGAGCAGTACTTC.